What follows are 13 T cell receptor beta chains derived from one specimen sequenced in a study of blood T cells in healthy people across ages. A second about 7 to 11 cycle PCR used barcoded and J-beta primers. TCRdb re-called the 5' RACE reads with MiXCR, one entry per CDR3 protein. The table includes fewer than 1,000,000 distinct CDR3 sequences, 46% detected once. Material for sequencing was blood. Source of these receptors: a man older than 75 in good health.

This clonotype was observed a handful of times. CDR3 DNA: TGTGCCAGCAGCCAACCAACTATGCAGGTTAATGAGCAGTACTTC. This encodes CASSQPTMQVNEQYF. The gene calls are TRBV3-1 and TRBJ2-5; D unclear. V lost 2 bases, J lost 11 bases, and 21 bases lay in between. Per germline, CDR1 LGHDT and CDR2 YNNKEL (reference sequence). The CDR3 sequence is 15 residues long.

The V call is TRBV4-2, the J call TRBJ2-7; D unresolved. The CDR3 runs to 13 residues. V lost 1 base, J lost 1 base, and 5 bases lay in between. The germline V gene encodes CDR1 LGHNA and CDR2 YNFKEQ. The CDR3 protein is CASSQGVSYEQYF. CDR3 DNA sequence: TGTGCCAGCAGCCAAGGGGTTTCCTACGAGCAGTACTTC.

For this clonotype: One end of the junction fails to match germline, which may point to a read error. The CDR3 region is CASSVYGGDYNF. The CDR3 nucleotides are TGTGCCAGCAGTGTTTACGGCGGGGACTACAACTTC. The chain recombines TRBV2 with TRBJ1-2; D is perhaps TRBD1 (5 bases). This CDR3 has 12 residues. CDR1 is SNHLY, CDR2 FYNNEI, per germline.

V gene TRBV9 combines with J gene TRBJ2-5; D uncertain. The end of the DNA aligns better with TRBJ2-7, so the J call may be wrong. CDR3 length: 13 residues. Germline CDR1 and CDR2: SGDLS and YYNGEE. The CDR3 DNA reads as TGTGCCAGCAGCGTCCTCGGGTATGGCGAGCAGTACTTC. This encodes CASSVLGYGEQYF.

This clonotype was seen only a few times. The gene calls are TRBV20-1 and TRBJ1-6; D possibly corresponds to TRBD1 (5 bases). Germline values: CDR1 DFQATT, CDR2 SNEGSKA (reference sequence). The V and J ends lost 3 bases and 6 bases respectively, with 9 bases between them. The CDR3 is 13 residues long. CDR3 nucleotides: TGCAGTGCTAGGGACGGGGGTAATTCACCCCTCCACTTT. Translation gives CSARDGGNSPLHF.

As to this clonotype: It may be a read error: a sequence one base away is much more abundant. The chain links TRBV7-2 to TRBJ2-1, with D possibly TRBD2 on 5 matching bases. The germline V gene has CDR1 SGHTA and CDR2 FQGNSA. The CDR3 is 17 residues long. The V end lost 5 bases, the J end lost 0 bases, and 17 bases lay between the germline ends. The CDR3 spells CASSKTGGQSSYNEQFF. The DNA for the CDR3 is TGTGCCAGCAGCAAAACGGGCGGGCAGAGCTCCTACAATGAGCAGTTCTTC.

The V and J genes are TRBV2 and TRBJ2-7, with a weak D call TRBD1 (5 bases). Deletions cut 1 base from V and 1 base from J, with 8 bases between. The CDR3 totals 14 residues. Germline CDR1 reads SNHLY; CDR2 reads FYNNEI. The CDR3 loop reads CASSEDRYSYEQYF. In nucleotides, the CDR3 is TGTGCCAGCAGTGAAGACAGGTATTCCTACGAGCAGTACTTC. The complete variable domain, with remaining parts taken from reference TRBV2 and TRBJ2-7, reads EPEVTQTPSHQVTQMGQEVILRCVPISNHLYFYWYRQILGQKVEFLVSFYNNEISEKSEIFDDQFSVERPDGSNFTLKIRSTKLEDSAMYFCASSEDRYSYEQYFGPGTRLTVT.

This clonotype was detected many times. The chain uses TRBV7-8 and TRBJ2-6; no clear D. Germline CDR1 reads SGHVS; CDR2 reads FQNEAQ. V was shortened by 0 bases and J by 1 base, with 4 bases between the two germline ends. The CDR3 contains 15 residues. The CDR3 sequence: CASSLATSGANVLTF. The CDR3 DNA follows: TGTGCCAGCAGCTTAGCCACGTCTGGGGCCAACGTCCTGACTTTC.

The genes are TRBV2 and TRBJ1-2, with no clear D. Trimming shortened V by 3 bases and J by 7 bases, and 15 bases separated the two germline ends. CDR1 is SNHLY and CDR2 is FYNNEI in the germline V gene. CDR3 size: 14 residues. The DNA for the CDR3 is TGTGCCAGCAGTGAGAGGGTTGCATACGGTGGCTACACCTTC. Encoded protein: CASSERVAYGGYTF. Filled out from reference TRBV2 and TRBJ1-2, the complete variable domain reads EPEVTQTPSHQVTQMGQEVILRCVPISNHLYFYWYRQILGQKVEFLVSFYNNEISEKSEIFDDQFSVERPDGSNFTLKIRSTKLEDSAMYFCASSERVAYGGYTFGSGTRLTVV.

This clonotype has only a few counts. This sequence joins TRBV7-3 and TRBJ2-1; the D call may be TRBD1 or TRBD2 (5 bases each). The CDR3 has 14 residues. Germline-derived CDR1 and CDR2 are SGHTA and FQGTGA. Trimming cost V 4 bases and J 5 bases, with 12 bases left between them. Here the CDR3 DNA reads TGTGCCAGCAGCTCTCGGGACCACGACAATGAGCAGTTCTTC. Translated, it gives CASSSRDHDNEQFF.

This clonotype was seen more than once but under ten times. In DNA form, the CDR3 reads TGTGCCAGCAGCCAAGGGGGCGCCAGGAGGACCGGGGAGCTGTTTTTT. Translated, it gives CASSQGGARRTGELFF. The chain employs TRBV3-1 and TRBJ2-2, with D possibly being TRBD1 or TRBD2 (5 bases each). The CDR3 has 16 amino acids. Germline V gene sequence: CDR1 LGHDT, CDR2 YNNKEL (reference sequence). Trimming stripped 1 base from V and 5 bases from J, with 14 bases between.

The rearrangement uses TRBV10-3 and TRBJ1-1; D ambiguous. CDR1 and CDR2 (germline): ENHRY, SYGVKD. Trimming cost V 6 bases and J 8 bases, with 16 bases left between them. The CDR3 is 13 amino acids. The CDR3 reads CAIRASDGSEAFF. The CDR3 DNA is TGTGCCATCAGGGCGTCGGACGGCTCAGAAGCTTTCTTT.

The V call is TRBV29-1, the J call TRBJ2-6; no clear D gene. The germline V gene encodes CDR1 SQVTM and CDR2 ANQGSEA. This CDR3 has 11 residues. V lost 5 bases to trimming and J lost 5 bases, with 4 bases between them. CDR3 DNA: TGCAGCGTTCAACGGGCCAACGTCCTGACTTTC. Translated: CSVQRANVLTF.